These T cell receptor beta chains were read from a single sample in a study of blood T cell repertoires in COVID-19. The method was immunoSEQ multiplex PCR; TCRdb's version includes in-frame clones alone and lacks a portion of them. The table has roughly 330,000 clones, around 90% seen once. The sequenced material came from peripheral blood. The origin of the receptors is a young man who had recovered from COVID-19. The CDR3 runs from the conserved cysteine through the conserved F or W. D genes are given only for firm matches. Expanded clones get a size class; other rows say once, few or many, or leave the size out.

j_gene: TRBJ2-1
abundance: .
d_gene: TRBD2
v_gene: TRBV5-4
len: 15
CDR3nt: TGTGCCAGCAGCTTGGATCTAGCGGGGGGCAATGAGCAGTTCTTC
CDR3aa: CASSLDLAGGNEQFF

j_gene: TRBJ2-7
abundance: .
d_gene: TRBD1
v_gene: TRBV19
len: 14
CDR3nt: TGTGCCAGTAGGGCCGGGACAGGGCCTTACGAGCAGTACTTC
CDR3aa: CASRAGTGPYEQYF

j_gene: TRBJ2-1
abundance: once
d_gene: TRBD2
v_gene: TRBV7-9
len: 14
CDR3nt: TGTGCCAGCAGGACTAGCGGGAACTACAATGAGCAGTTCTTC
CDR3aa: CASRTSGNYNEQFF

j_gene: TRBJ1-5
abundance: .
d_gene: .
v_gene: TRBV2
len: 13
CDR3nt: TGTGCCAGCAGTGAAAACCAGAATCAGCCCCAGCATTTT
CDR3aa: CASSENQNQPQHF

j_gene: TRBJ1-2
abundance: .
d_gene: .
v_gene: TRBV5-1
len: 14
CDR3nt: TGCGCCAGCAGCCGGGATGGGGATAACTATGGCTACACCTTC
CDR3aa: CASSRDGDNYGYTF

j_gene: TRBJ2-7
abundance: .
d_gene: TRBD1
v_gene: TRBV4-1
len: 15
CDR3nt: TGCGCCAGCAGCCTCACGACAGGGAGCCCCTACGAGCAGTACTTC
CDR3aa: CASSLTTGSPYEQYF

j_gene: TRBJ2-3
abundance: .
d_gene: TRBD2
v_gene: TRBV5-4
len: 17
CDR3nt: TGTGCCAGCAGCACAAAAGGGACTAGCGGGATGGGAGATACGCAGTATTTT
CDR3aa: CASSTKGTSGMGDTQYF

j_gene: TRBJ2-7
abundance: .
d_gene: TRBD1
v_gene: TRBV7-6
len: 17
CDR3nt: TGTGCCAGCAGCTTAGGGGGGCCGGGACAGGGATCCTACGAGCAGTACTTC
CDR3aa: CASSLGGPGQGSYEQYF

j_gene: TRBJ2-5
abundance: .
d_gene: TRBD2
v_gene: TRBV3-1/TRBV3-2
len: 17
CDR3nt: TGTGCCAGCAGGCCGGGACCGGGACTAGCGGGATACGAGACCCAGTACTTC
CDR3aa: CASRPGPGLAGYETQYF

j_gene: TRBJ1-1
abundance: .
d_gene: TRBD1
v_gene: TRBV5-5
len: 15
CDR3nt: TGTGCCAGCAGGCAGCTGGGGGCAGGGGGCACTGAAGCTTTCTTT
CDR3aa: CASRQLGAGGTEAFF

j_gene: TRBJ2-1
abundance: .
d_gene: .
v_gene: TRBV20-1
len: 11
CDR3nt: TGCAGTGCTGGACTCTACAATGAGCAGTTCTTC
CDR3aa: CSAGLYNEQFF

j_gene: TRBJ1-2
abundance: .
d_gene: .
v_gene: TRBV9
len: 17
CDR3nt: TGTGCCAGCAGCGTAGACCTGGGCGGACAGCCTCCCTATGGCTACACCTTC
CDR3aa: CASSVDLGGQPPYGYTF

j_gene: TRBJ2-5
abundance: .
d_gene: .
v_gene: TRBV6-6
len: 13
CDR3nt: TGTGCCAGTACTGGGGGCGCGAAAGAGACCCAGTACTTC
CDR3aa: CASTGGAKETQYF

j_gene: TRBJ1-5
abundance: once
d_gene: .
v_gene: TRBV28
len: 13
CDR3nt: TGTGCCAGCAGTTTACAGGGGCATCAGCCCCAGCATTTT
CDR3aa: CASSLQGHQPQHF

j_gene: TRBJ1-1
abundance: .
d_gene: .
v_gene: TRBV30
len: 12
CDR3nt: TGTGCCTGGAGTGTAAATGGAGCTGAAGCTTTCTTT
CDR3aa: CAWSVNGAEAFF

j_gene: TRBJ2-3
abundance: .
d_gene: .
v_gene: TRBV5-1
len: 15
CDR3nt: TGCGCCAGCAGCTTGTCACCCTCTAACACAGATACGCAGTATTTT
CDR3aa: CASSLSPSNTDTQYF

j_gene: TRBJ2-7
abundance: .
d_gene: .
v_gene: TRBV27
len: 13
CDR3nt: TGTGCCAGCAGTTACGGGACACACTACGAGCAGTACTTC
CDR3aa: CASSYGTHYEQYF

j_gene: TRBJ2-7
abundance: .
d_gene: .
v_gene: TRBV30
len: 12
CDR3nt: TGTGCCTGGAGTGTAGCGGGCTACGAGCAGTACTTC
CDR3aa: CAWSVAGYEQYF

j_gene: TRBJ1-2
abundance: .
d_gene: TRBD1
v_gene: TRBV3-1/TRBV3-2
len: 16
CDR3nt: TGTGCCAGCAGCCACGGGACAGGGGAGATTAACTATGGCTACACCTTC
CDR3aa: CASSHGTGEINYGYTF

j_gene: TRBJ2-7
abundance: .
d_gene: TRBD1
v_gene: TRBV27
len: 15
CDR3nt: TGTGCCAGCAGCCTCCCGGGACAGGGGGTCCGCGAGCAGTACTTC
CDR3aa: CASSLPGQGVREQYF

j_gene: TRBJ2-7
abundance: .
d_gene: TRBD1
v_gene: TRBV5-4
len: 16
CDR3nt: TGTGCCAGCAGCTTGCCAGGACAGGGCGTTTGGAGCGAGCAGTACTTC
CDR3aa: CASSLPGQGVWSEQYF

j_gene: TRBJ1-1
abundance: .
d_gene: .
v_gene: TRBV12-5
len: 15
CDR3nt: TGTGCTAGTGGTTTGGTAGGAGGCGTTTACACTGAAGCTTTCTTT
CDR3aa: CASGLVGGVYTEAFF

j_gene: TRBJ2-3
abundance: .
d_gene: TRBD1
v_gene: TRBV6-5
len: 14
CDR3nt: TGTGCCAGCAGTTTGACAGGGGGCCCAGATACGCAGTATTTT
CDR3aa: CASSLTGGPDTQYF

j_gene: TRBJ1-2
abundance: few
d_gene: .
v_gene: TRBV7-6
len: 13
CDR3nt: TGTGCCAGCAGCTTAGCGGGAGAGGAGGGCTACACCTTC
CDR3aa: CASSLAGEEGYTF

j_gene: TRBJ1-1
abundance: .
d_gene: .
v_gene: TRBV5-1
len: 14
CDR3nt: TGCGCCAGCAGCGTATCGGGGGGGAACACTGAAGCTTTCTTT
CDR3aa: CASSVSGGNTEAFF